This TCR beta chain was recovered during a study of shared clonotypes between healthy human individuals. Each cell subset's genomic DNA was divided evenly among several immunoSEQ plates. Profiling relied on immunoSEQ multiplex PCR, and the TCRdb table lists in-frame clones only, not all of them. The table lists some 1.5 million clones, roughly 96% of them singletons. CDR1 MDHEN and CDR2 SYDVKM come from the germline V gene. V gave up 1 base and J gave up 12 bases, with 18 bases separating them. The CDR3 consists of 15 residues. V is TRBV28 and J is TRBJ1-4, with a tentative D call TRBD1 (5 bases). Sequences were obtained from naive CD4+ T cells sorted from blood. The subset is: CD45RA+ positively selected. This receptor was taken from a young man in good health. The CDR3 here is CASSLSSGRHAELFF. In DNA, the CDR3 is TGTGCCAGCAGTTTATCGTCAGGGCGCCACGCGGAACTGTTTTTT.